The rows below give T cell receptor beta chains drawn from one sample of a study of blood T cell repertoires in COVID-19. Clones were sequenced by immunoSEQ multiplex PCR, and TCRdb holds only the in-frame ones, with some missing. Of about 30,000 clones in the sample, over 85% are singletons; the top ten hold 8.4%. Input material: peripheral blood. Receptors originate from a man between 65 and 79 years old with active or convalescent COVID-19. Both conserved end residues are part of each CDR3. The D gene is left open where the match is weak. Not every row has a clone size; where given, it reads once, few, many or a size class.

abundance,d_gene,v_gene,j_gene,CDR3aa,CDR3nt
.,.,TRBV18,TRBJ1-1,CASSPPGVRDTEAFF,TGTGCCAGCTCACCACCAGGGGTCCGGGACACTGAAGCTTTCTTT
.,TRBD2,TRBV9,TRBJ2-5,CASSVAMTSGEETQYF,TGTGCCAGCAGCGTCGCGATGACTAGCGGTGAAGAGACCCAGTACTTC
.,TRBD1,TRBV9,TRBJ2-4,CASSETGGYPKNIQYF,TGTGCCAGCAGCGAAACAGGGGGGTACCCCAAAAACATTCAGTACTTC
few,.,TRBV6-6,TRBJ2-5,CASSLQGQQETQYF,TGTGCCAGCAGTCTCCAAGGACAGCAAGAGACCCAGTACTTC
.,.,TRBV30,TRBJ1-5,CAWAPGLDQPQHF,TGTGCCTGGGCCCCAGGGTTGGACCAGCCCCAGCATTTT
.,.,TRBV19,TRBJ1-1,CASSMGPAPNTEAFF,TGTGCCAGTAGTATGGGCCCAGCCCCGAACACTGAAGCTTTCTTT
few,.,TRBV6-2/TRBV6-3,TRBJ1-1,CASSYGGVGTEAFF,TGTGCCAGCAGTTATGGCGGGGTGGGAACTGAAGCTTTCTTT
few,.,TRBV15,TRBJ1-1,CATSRDGGAYTEAFF,TGTGCCACCAGCAGAGATGGGGGGGCGTACACTGAAGCTTTCTTT
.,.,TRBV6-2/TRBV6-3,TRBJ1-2,CASSPGLYGYTF,TGTGCCAGCAGCCCGGGACTCTATGGCTACACCTTC
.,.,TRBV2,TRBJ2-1,CASSPRGSSYNEQFF,TGTGCCAGCAGTCCCCGGGGGAGCTCCTACAATGAGCAGTTCTTC
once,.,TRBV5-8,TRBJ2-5,CASRPLTGLKETQYF,TGTGCCAGCAGACCCCTCACAGGGCTTAAAGAGACCCAGTACTTC
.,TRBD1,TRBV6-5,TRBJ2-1,CASTGWGTGDNEQFF,TGTGCCAGCACAGGGTGGGGGACAGGGGACAATGAGCAGTTCTTC
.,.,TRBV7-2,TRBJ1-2,CASSPARGGYTF,TGTGCCAGCAGCCCGGCGCGGGGGGGCTACACCTTC